This entry lists 13 T cell receptor beta chains sequenced from one sample in a study of blood T cell repertoires in COVID-19. TCRdb keeps only in-frame clones here, not all; method: immunoSEQ multiplex PCR. The top ten hold approximately 4.1% of the sample, which has approximately 88,000 clones, over 80% seen once. Material for sequencing was peripheral blood. The source is a woman in her forties or fifties in a cohort sampled during active COVID-19.

This chain uses TRBV5-8 with TRBJ1-2; TRBD1 might be the D (5 bases). Germline CDR1 and CDR2: SGHTS and YDEGEE. This CDR3 region has 14 residues. V lost 2 bases and J lost 5, with 13 bases in between. CDR3 nucleotides: TGTGCCAGCAGCTTAGGGAAGGGGAGGTATGGCTACACCTTC. Amino acids: CASSLGKGRYGYTF. Using reference TRBV5-8 and TRBJ1-2 for the parts outside the CDR3, the full variable domain is EAGVTQSPTHLIKTRGQQATLRCSPISGHTSVYWYQQALGLGLQFLLWYDEGEERNRGNFPPRFSGRQFPNYSSELNVNALELEDSALYLCASSLGKGRYGYTFGSGTRLTVV.

The chain couples TRBV29-1 to TRBJ2-5, with 9 bases aligning to TRBD1. After removal of 7 bases from V and 5 bases from J, the junction contained 26 bases not matched to a gene. CDR3 size: 19 residues. Looked up from germline, CDR1 is SQVTM and CDR2 is ANQGSEA. CDR3 nucleotide sequence: TGCAGCGGTAGAAGGTCCCGGGACAGGGAGTTGCGGGGCATGGAGACCCAGTACTTC. Its translation is CSGRRSRDRELRGMETQYF.

The rearrangement joins TRBV24-1 to TRBJ2-2, with 8 bases matching TRBD1. J lost 10 bases, V lost 4 bases, and 13 bases had no gene match. CDR1 KGHDR and CDR2 SFDVKD come from the germline V gene. The CDR3 has 16 amino acids. The CDR3 region is CATSESGQGPLEELFF. In nucleotides, the CDR3 is TGTGCCACCAGTGAGTCCGGACAGGGACCCTTGGAGGAGCTGTTTTTT.

This chain connects TRBV19 to TRBJ2-1; D is possibly TRBD2 (6 bases). Germline V gene lookup returns CDR1 LNHDA and CDR2 SQIVND (reference sequence). V was pared by 3 bases and J by 7 bases, with 22 bases between. This CDR3 contains 17 residues. CDR3 sequence reads: CASSIKLAPPERNEQFF. As DNA, the CDR3 is TGTGCCAGTAGTATTAAACTAGCACCTCCCGAGAGGAATGAGCAGTTCTTC.

The rearrangement uses TRBV28 and TRBJ1-4, with 7 bases lining up with TRBD1. This CDR3 is 15 amino acids long. Germline CDR1 reads MDHEN; CDR2 reads SYDVKM. Trimming at V came to 4 bases and at J to 0 bases, leaving 2 bases not matched to a gene. This CDR3 reads CASSSTGTTNEKLFF. In DNA, the CDR3 is TGTGCCAGCAGTTCGACAGGGACAACTAATGAAAAACTGTTTTTT.

For the CDR3, the DNA is TGTGCCAGCAGCTTGGGAGCGGGAGATCCCCACAATGAGCAGTTCTTC. This gives the protein CASSLGAGDPHNEQFF. The chain couples TRBV5-6 to TRBJ2-1; 8 nucleotides align to TRBD2. Trimming took 0 bases from V and 5 from J; bases not matched to a gene: 7. Germline-derived CDR1 and CDR2 are SGHDT and YYEEEE. The CDR3 is made up of 16 amino acids.

The J gene is TRBJ2-5, the V gene TRBV19; 9 bases agree with TRBD1. Germline assignment: CDR1 LNHDA and CDR2 SQIVND (reference sequence). Germline trimming cut 5 bases from V and 4 bases from J; bases unmatched to any gene: 8. The CDR3 spans 15 residues. CDR3 sequence: CASSAGQGQGETQYF. CDR3 coding DNA: TGTGCCAGTAGTGCCGGACAGGGGCAGGGAGAGACCCAGTACTTC.

The J gene is TRBJ1-1, the V gene TRBV6-5; 9 bases line up with TRBD1. The trim removed 8 bases at V and 11 bases at J, leaving 6 bases unmatched. Germline V CDR1 and CDR2: MNHEY, SVGAGI. The CDR3 loop spans 11 amino acids. The CDR3 coding sequence is TGTGCCAGCCGGACAGGGGACGTGGCTTTCTTT. It yields the protein CASRTGDVAFF.

The gene calls are TRBV25-1 and TRBJ1-1, with D tentatively TRBD1 (5 bases). This CDR3 is built from 15 residues. V was cut by 2 bases and J by 3 bases, with 13 bases left in between. Germline V gene data show CDR1 as MGHDK and CDR2 as SYGVNS. The CDR3 coding sequence is TGTGCCAGCAGTGAAGGGCGGGGCGCGTACACTGAAGCTTTCTTT. It translates to CASSEGRGAYTEAFF.

This clone was recorded once. J is TRBJ2-7 and V is TRBV11-3, with D possibly TRBD2 on 6 matching bases. V was cut by 4 bases and J by 2 bases, with 18 bases left in between. The length of the CDR3 is 16 residues. Germline loops: CDR1 SGHNT, CDR2 YENEEA. The CDR3 protein is CASSSGWGEETYEQYF. CDR3 bases: TGTGCCAGCAGCTCTGGGTGGGGGGAGGAGACCTACGAGCAGTACTTC.

V is TRBV4-1 and J is TRBJ1-4, with D unresolved. CDR3 length: 17 residues. The V gene's germline CDR1 is MGHRA and CDR2 YSYEKL. V lost 1 base to trimming and J lost 0 bases, with 12 bases between them. The CDR3 nucleotides read TGCGCCAGCAGCCAAGCCTCGGGGAGTTCAACTAATGAAAAACTGTTTTTT. It yields the protein CASSQASGSSTNEKLFF.

This rearrangement joins TRBV29-1 to TRBJ1-1, with unresolved D. In germline, CDR1 is SQVTM, CDR2 ANQGSEA. CDR3 length: 15 residues. The V end lost 0 bases, the J end lost 0 bases, and 11 bases lay between the germline ends. The CDR3 reads CSVEDGRGMNTEAFF. The DNA for the CDR3 is TGCAGCGTTGAAGACGGTAGAGGGATGAACACTGAAGCTTTCTTT.

The chain is built from TRBV25-1 and TRBJ1-3; 7 nucleotides match TRBD1. Germline CDR1 reads MGHDK; CDR2 reads SYGVNS. With V trimmed by 2 bases and J by 2 bases, 0 bases remained unmatched. The CDR3 has 14 amino acids. This CDR3 reads CASSEGTAGNTIYF. The CDR3 DNA is TGTGCCAGCAGTGAAGGGACAGCTGGAAACACCATATATTTT.